This T cell receptor beta chain was documented in a study of shared clonotypes between healthy human individuals (dated by TCRdb to the early 2020s). Study-wide context: A couple of women and three men aged 18 to 49 years were included in the cohort. To estimate repertoire size and how much clonotype sharing occurs between individuals, the study deeply sequenced the blood TCR repertoires of 5 or 6 healthy adults. For each donor, three plates each were used for CD4 naive and CD4 memory, two plates were used for CD8 naive, and one plate was used for CD8 memory. Each donor's leukapheresis produced roughly between roughly 0.85 and 10 billion PBMCs. Different laboratories and diverse techniques were used to prepare libraries and sequence TCR repertoires, to increase sequencing depth and limit assay-specific biases. Study-wide conclusions, independent of this receptor: Sampling was limited to blood, and TCR repertoires in tissue likely differ from TCR repertoires in blood. Pairwise subsampling indicated that sequencing depth was expected to affect the degree of clonotype sharing among donors. Because the study included a small number of donors, the genetic and exposure-history diversity represented was limited. Higher generation probabilities were observed for clonotypes shared by all four sorted-subset donors than for non-shared clonotypes. Incomplete sequencing was indicated by rarefaction of sorted-subset datasets, despite the large sequencing depth. About 4.5% of naive CD4, 3.5% of naive CD8, about 2.5% of memory CD4, and approximately 0.39% of memory CD8 clonotypes were shared across a few donors. Larger estimated clonotype richness was generally found for naive subsets than for memory subsets.

Taken from the germline V gene, the CDR1 and CDR2 loops are SGHDT and YYEEEE. The CDR3 sequence holds 13 residues, the cysteine and phenylalanine included. CDR3 DNA is the only sequence kept; it has 39 bases, read in frame from the first base. From V the trimming removes 4 bases and from J it removes 9 bases, while the gene matches leave 7 bases of the junction unaccounted for. TCR CDR3 regions were amplified from genomic DNA by multiplex PCR using the deep immunoSEQ assay. Extracted genomic DNA from each cell subset was distributed evenly across all wells of several immunoSEQ 96-well plates, and each plate was treated as a replicate. For sorted subsets, 200 to 250 ng of genomic DNA, equivalent to some 30,000 T cell genomes, went into each replicate PCR. The purified libraries were quantified using a Qubit 3.0 fluorometer, sized with a Bioanalyzer 2100, and then quantified again using the KAPA Library Quantification kit. Each immunoSEQ 96-well plate was sequenced on its own single-read 150-cycle Illumina NextSeq 550 flow cell. The study's own analysis went as follows. The immunoSEQ output contained only junctional sequences without quality scores, so filtering could not match that applied to full-length reads. Sequences were annotated with PyIR, a Python wrapper for IgBLAST v1.9, and V/J genes and CDR3 were assigned using IMGT germline references. Reads with weak V/J assignments (E-value above 1e-6), missing CDR3, stop codons, out-of-frame junctions, or ambiguous translated residues were removed. A V3J clonotype was defined by an identical inferred V gene, J gene, and CDR3 amino acid sequence. The percentage overlap between two repertoires was calculated by dividing the number of shared unique clonotypes by the size of the smaller repertoire. RTK rarefaction, the Chao1 estimator, and Recon v2.1 estimates of unobserved clonotypes were used to assess repertoire richness. Generation probabilities were computed with OLGA for all TCRbeta clonotypes obtained by the gDNA method from a handful of donors. The immuneACCESS repertoire file appears here via TCRdb, limited to in-frame rearrangements. These files lack a portion of the clones; in checked studies, under half of the deficit traces to unresolved V genes, and the cause of the others is not known. V, J and clone size were drawn from that table, and D and trimming were deduced from the DNA. Here the sample has about 800,000 clones; around 96% occur a single time. The ten largest clones add up to approximately 0.2% of the sample.

In regard to this clone: Its antigen specificity is not known. One base away there is no much larger clone; base qualities are not given.

CD8 naive samples consisted of CD45RO-negative cells that were positively selected for CCR7, yielding a CD45RA+CCR7+ population without TemRA cells. The donors were healthy, HIV-negative adults with no recently reported acute infections or vaccinations. Only Caucasian adults living in Nashville, Tennessee, USA were represented among the donors. After blood collection by leukapheresis, PBMCs were isolated using Ficoll-Histopaque density gradient centrifugation and then cryopreserved in the vapor phase of liquid nitrogen. Analytical flow cytometry was used to check the purity and quantity of each magnetically sorted T cell population. Each sorted fraction had its genomic DNA isolated and then quantified by UV absorbance on a Nanodrop 2000c.

This receptor chain uses TRBV5-6 and TRBJ2-1; 7 of the junction bases match TRBD1. Sequenced input: naive CD8+ T cells sorted from blood. This sample's cell subset or site label indicates: CD45RA+CCR7+. This TCR derives from a man aged 25 to 40 in good health. The DNA reads TGTGCCAGCAGCCTTGGGACAGCAGGTGAGCAGTTCTTC. The resulting protein is CASSLGTAGEQFF. The full variable domain, with segments outside the CDR3 supplied by the reference TRBV5-6 and TRBJ2-1 proteins, appears as DAGVTQSPTHLIKTRGQQVTLRCSPKSGHDTVSWYQQALGQGPQFIFQYYEEEERQRGNFPDRFSGHQFPNYSSELNVNALLLGDSALYLCASSLGTAGEQFFGPGTRLTVL.